This entry concerns a single TCR beta chain. Its target antigen remains unknown. The sample holds no much larger clone one base away, and base qualities are not on file. Collaborating institutions collected whole blood in K2EDTA tubes following their own protocols. Collaborator samples were shipped for TCRbeta analysis as frozen whole blood, isolated PBMCs, or DNA extracted from either sample type. According to the germline V gene (reference sequence), CDR1 reads GTSNPN and CDR2 reads SVGIG. The trim is 4 bases for V and 5 bases for J, with a gap of 11 bases between the germline ends. From cysteine to phenylalanine, the CDR3 is 12 amino acids long. This entry keeps only the CDR3 DNA: 36 bases, framed from base 1. This entry comes from a study of blood T cell repertoires in COVID-19 (dated by TCRdb to the early 2020s). The study in broad terms: Samples from collaborators originated in the United States, Italy and Spain and spanned both the acute and convalescent phases of COVID-19. The material from the prospective study consisted of cDNA or gDNA derived from T cells, B-cell-depleted T cells, or PBMCs. Subjects who had been exposed to COVID-19, were actively infected with it, or had recovered from it provided the deeply sampled blood TCRbeta repertoires that made up the dataset. A freely available public database, intended as a resource for researchers studying the immune response to SARS-CoV-2, is where the repertoires were released. Samples were obtained from the ongoing ImmuneRACE study (first 160 participants) and from over 1,000 subjects provided by 6 global collaborators. A de-identified subject ID, COVID-19 status, age in years and sex were almost always included in the sample metadata. Where HLA class I and class II types were available, the types were taken from metadata supplied by the sample provider, not from assay-based typing. The paper as a whole reports these results and caveats: The amount of clinical and demographic metadata varied by source and participant and was provided uncurated.

TCRbeta CDR3 regions were amplified from genomic DNA by means of the immunoSEQ Assay, a bias-controlled multiplex PCR. Processing in the source paper ran as follows. Nucleated cell counts per sample were estimated from amplification of reference gene primers within the assay. To quantify the absolute abundance of each unique TCRbeta CDR3 rearrangement, sequence reads were collapsed and filtered. For each sample, productive Simpson clonality was calculated as the square root of Simpson's diversity index over productive rearrangements. Imported from immuneACCESS, the table was reduced by TCRdb to in-frame sequences with V and J called. These copies leave out some clones; in studies compared against another copy, an unresolved V gene accounts for under half, and the cause of the remainder is not known. V, J and clone size were drawn from that table, and D and trimming were deduced from the DNA. The sample table records over 200,000 clones; about 88% of these occur just once. In total, the top ten clones hold approximately 2.6% of the sample.

The chain was built from TRBV30 and TRBJ1-2; the D gene remains uncertain. The clonotype comes from a woman aged 55-75 years with acute or convalescent COVID-19. Sequencing used peripheral blood. The CDR3: CAWNPLRYGYTF. In nucleotide form, the sequence is TGTGCCTGGAACCCTCTCCGGTATGGCTACACCTTC.